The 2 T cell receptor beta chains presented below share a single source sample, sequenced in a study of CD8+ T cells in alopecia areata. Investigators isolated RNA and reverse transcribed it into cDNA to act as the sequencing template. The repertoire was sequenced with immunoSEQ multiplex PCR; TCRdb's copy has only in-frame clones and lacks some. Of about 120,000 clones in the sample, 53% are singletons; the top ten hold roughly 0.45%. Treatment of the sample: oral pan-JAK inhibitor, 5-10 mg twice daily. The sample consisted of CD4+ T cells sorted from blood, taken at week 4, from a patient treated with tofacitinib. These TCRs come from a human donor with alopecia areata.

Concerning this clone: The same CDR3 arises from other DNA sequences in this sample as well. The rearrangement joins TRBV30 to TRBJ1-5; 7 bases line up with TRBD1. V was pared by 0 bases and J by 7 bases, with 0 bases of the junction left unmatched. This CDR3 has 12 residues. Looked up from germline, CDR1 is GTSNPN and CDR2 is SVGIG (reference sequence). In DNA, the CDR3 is TGTGCCTGGAGTGTACAGGGGCAGCCCCAGCATTTT. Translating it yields CAWSVQGQPQHF. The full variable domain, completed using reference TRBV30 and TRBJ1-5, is SQTIHQWPATLVQPVGSPLSLECTVEGTSNPNLYWYRQAAGRGLQLLFYSVGIGQISSEVPQNLSASRPQDRQFILSSKKLLLSDSGFYLCAWSVQGQPQHFGDGTRLSIL.

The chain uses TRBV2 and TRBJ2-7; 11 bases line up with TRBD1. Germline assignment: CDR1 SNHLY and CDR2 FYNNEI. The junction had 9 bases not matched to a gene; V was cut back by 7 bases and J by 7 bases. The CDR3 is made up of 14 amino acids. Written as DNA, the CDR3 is TGTGCCAGCATTACCGGGACAGGGGGTCGGGAGCAGTACTTC. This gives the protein CASITGTGGREQYF.